The clone carrying this T cell receptor beta chain was observed a few times. The antigen is unknown. The TCR beta CDR3 regions underwent amplification from RNA transcripts. RT-PCR was first run with HTBI primers, then multiplex PCR in a second round. MiXCR was run by TCRdb on the multiplex PCR reads, yielding one entry per CDR3 protein. The sample carries roughly 13,000 distinct CDR3 sequences, roughly 50% recorded once. These data are taken from a study of Graves' ophthalmopathy and Graves' hyperthyroidism. V shed 6 bases and J shed 0 bases, with 16 bases lying between them. The germline V gene encodes CDR1 DFQATT and CDR2 SNEGSKA (reference sequence). This CDR3 has 15 amino acids. Active ophthalmopathy (CAS at least 3, NOSPECS at least 4), lasting under 3 months. Exclusion criteria comprised other autoimmune diseases, uncontrolled infections, pregnancy or lactation in patients. As diagnostic evidence, clinical symptoms, serum thyroxine, TRAb, thyroid ultrasound and orbital computed tomography were relied upon.

Study-level results: A classifier, a 13-signature model, separated ophthalmopathy from stable hyperthyroidism with nearly 90% sensitivity and approximately 80% specificity.

This chain joins TRBV20-1 and TRBJ2-3, with a possible D match to TRBD2 (5 bases). The sample taken for sequencing was peripheral blood. This sequence originates from a woman aged 25 to 45 with Graves' ophthalmopathy. This CDR3 is CSAPPRDLSTDTQYF. CDR3 sequence (DNA): TGCAGTGCCCCCCCTCGGGATCTAAGCACAGATACGCAGTATTTT.